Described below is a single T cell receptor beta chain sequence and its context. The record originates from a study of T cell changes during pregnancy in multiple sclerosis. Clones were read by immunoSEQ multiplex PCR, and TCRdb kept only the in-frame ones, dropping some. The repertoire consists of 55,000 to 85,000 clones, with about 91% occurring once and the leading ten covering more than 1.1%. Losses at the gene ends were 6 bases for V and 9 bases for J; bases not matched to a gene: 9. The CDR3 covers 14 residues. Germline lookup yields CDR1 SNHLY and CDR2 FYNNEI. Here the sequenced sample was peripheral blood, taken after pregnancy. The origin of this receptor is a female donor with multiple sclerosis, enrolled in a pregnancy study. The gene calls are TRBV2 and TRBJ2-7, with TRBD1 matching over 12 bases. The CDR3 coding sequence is TGTGCCAGCAGCACAGGGACAGGGGGCGGATGGCAGTACTTC. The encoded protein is CASSTGTGGGWQYF.